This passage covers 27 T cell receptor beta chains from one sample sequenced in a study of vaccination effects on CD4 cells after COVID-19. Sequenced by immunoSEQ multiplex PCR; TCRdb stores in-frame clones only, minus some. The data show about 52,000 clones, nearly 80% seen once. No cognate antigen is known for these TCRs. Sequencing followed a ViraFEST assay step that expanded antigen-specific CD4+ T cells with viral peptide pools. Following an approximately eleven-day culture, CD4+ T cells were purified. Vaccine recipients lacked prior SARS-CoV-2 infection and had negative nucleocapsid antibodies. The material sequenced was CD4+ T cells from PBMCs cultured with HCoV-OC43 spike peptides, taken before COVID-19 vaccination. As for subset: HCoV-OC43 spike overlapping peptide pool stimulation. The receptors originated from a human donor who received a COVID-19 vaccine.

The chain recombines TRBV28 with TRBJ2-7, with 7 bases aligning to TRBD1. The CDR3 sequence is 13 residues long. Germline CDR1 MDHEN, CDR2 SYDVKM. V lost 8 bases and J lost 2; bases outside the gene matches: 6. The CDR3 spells CASSDRVPYEQYV. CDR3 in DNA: TGTGCCAGCTCCGACAGGGTTCCCTACGAGCAGTACGTC.

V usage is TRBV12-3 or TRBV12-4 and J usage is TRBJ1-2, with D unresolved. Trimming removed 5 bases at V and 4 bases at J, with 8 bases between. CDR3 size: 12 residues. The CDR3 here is CASSRERYGYTF. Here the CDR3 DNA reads TGTGCCAGCAGTCGGGAGCGCTATGGCTACACCTTC.

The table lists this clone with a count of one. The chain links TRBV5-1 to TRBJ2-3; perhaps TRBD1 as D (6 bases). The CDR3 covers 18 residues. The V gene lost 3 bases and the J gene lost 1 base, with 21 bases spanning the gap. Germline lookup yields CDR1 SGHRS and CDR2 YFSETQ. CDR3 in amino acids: CASSYYRVQRAGTDTQYF. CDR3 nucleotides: TGCGCCAGCAGCTATTACAGGGTTCAAAGGGCGGGCACAGATACGCAGTATTTT.

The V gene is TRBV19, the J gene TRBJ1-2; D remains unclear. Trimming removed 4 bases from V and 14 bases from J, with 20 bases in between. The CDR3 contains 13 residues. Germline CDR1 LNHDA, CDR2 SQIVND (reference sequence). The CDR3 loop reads CASSSQQALRPTF. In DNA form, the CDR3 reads TGTGCCAGTAGTAGCCAGCAGGCCCTCCGTCCGACCTTC.

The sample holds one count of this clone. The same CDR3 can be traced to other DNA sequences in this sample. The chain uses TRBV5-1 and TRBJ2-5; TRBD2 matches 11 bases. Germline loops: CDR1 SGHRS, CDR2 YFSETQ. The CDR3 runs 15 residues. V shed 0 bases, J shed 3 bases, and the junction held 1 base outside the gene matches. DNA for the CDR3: TGCGCCAGCAGCTTGGTACTAGCGGGGGAAGAGACCCAGTACTTC. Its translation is CASSLVLAGEETQYF.

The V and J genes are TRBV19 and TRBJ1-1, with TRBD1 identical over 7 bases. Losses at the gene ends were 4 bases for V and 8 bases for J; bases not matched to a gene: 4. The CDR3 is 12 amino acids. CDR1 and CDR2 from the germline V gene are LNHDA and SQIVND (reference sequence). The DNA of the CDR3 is TGTGCCAGTAGTAGACAGGGTTCGGAAGCTTTCTTT. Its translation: CASSRQGSEAFF.

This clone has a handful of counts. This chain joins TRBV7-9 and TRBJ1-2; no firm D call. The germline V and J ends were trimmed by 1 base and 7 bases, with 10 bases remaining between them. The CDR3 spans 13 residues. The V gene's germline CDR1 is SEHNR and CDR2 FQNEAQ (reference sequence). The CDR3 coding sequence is TGTGCCAGCAGCTTAGAGTGGGGAAGTGGCTACACCTTC. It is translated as CASSLEWGSGYTF.

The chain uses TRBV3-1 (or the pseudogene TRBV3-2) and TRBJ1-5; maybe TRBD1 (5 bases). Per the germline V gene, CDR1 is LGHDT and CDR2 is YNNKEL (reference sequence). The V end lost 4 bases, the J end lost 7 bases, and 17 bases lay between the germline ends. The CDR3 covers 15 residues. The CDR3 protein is CASSPTTGGGQPQHF. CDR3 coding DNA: TGTGCCAGCAGCCCTACGACGGGGGGAGGACAGCCCCAGCATTTT.

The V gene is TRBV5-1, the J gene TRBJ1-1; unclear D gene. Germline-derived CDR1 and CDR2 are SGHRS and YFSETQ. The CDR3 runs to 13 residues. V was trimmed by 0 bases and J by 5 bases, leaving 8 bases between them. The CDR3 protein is CASSLDGETEAFF. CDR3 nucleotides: TGCGCCAGCAGCTTGGATGGGGAAACTGAAGCTTTCTTT. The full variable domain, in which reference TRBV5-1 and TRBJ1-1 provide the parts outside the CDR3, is KAGVTQTPRYLIKTRGQQVTLSCSPISGHRSVSWYQQTPGQGLQFLFEYFSETQRNKGNFPGRFSGRQFSNSRSEMNVSTLELGDSALYLCASSLDGETEAFFGQGTRLTVV.

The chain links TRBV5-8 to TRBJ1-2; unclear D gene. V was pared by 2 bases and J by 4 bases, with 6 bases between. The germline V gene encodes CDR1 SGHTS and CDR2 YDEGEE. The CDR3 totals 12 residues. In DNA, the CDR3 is TGTGCCAGCAGCTTTCGTTCCTATGGCTACACCTTC. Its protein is CASSFRSYGYTF.

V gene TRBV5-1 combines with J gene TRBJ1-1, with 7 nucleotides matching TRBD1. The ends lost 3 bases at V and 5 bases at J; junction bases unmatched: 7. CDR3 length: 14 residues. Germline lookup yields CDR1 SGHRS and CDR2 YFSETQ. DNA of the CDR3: TGCGCCAGCAGCTCACAGGGGATGGGGACTGAAGCTTTCTTT. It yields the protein CASSSQGMGTEAFF.

CDR3 region: CASRGLAGGGEQFF. In DNA, the CDR3 is TGTGCCAGCAGAGGGCTAGCGGGGGGCGGAGAGCAGTTCTTC. The chain is built from TRBV2 and TRBJ2-1, with TRBD2 identical over 11 bases. This CDR3 comprises 14 residues. V dropped 6 bases and J dropped 10; count of bases not matched to a gene: 8. Germline assignment: CDR1 SNHLY and CDR2 FYNNEI.

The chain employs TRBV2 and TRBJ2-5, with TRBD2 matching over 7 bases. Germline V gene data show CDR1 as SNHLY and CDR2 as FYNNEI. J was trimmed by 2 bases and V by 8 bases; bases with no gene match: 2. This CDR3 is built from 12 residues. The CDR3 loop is CASRGDQETQYF. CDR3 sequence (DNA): TGTGCCAGCCGGGGGGATCAAGAGACCCAGTACTTC. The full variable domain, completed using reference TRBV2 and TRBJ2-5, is EPEVTQTPSHQVTQMGQEVILRCVPISNHLYFYWYRQILGQKVEFLVSFYNNEISEKSEIFDDQFSVERPDGSNFTLKIRSTKLEDSAMYFCASRGDQETQYFGPGTRLLVL.

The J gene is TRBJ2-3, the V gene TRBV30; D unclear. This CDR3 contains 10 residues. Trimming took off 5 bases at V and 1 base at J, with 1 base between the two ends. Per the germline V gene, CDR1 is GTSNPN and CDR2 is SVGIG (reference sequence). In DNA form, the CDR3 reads TGTGCCTGGGGCACAGATACGCAGTATTTT. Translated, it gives CAWGTDTQYF.

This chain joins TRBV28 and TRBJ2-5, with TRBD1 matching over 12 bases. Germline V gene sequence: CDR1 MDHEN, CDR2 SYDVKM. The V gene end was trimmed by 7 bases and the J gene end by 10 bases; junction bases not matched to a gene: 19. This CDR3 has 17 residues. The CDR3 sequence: CASTTIQPGQGARDQYF. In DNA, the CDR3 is TGTGCCAGCACCACCATCCAACCGGGACAGGGGGCTCGGGACCAGTACTTC.

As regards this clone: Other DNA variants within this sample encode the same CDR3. CDR3 sequence (DNA): TGTGCCAGCTCACCATCAGGCCGGGGTACGCAGTATTTT. Residues: CASSPSGRGTQYF. V and J are TRBV18 and TRBJ2-3, with D perhaps matching TRBD2 (5 bases). Trimming stripped 2 bases from V and 8 bases from J, with 11 bases between. The germline CDR1 and CDR2 sequences are KGHSH and LQKENI. CDR3 length: 13 amino acids.

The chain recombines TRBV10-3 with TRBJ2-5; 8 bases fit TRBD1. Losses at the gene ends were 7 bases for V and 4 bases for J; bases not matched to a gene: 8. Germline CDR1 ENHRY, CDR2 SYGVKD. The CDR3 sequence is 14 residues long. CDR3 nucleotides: TGTGCCATCAATTGGACAGGGTCGCGAGAGACCCAGTACTTC. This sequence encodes CAINWTGSRETQYF.

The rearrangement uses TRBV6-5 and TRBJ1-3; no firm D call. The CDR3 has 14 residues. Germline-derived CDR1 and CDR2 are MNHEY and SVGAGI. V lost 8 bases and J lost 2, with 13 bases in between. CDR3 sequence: CASLRGAAGNTIYF. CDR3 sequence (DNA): TGTGCCAGCCTGAGAGGCGCCGCTGGAAACACCATATATTTT.

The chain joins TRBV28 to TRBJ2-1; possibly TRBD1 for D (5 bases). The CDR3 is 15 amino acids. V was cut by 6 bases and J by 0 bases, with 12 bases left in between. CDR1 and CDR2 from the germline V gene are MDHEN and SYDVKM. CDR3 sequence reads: CASRPTANSYNEQFF. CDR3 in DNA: TGTGCCAGCAGACCGACAGCGAACTCCTACAATGAGCAGTTCTTC.

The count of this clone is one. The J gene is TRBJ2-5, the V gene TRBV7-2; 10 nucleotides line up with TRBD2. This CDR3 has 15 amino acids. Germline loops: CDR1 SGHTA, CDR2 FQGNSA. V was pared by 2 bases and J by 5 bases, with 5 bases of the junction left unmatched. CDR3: CASSLSGGAFETQYF. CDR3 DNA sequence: TGTGCCAGCAGCTTAAGCGGGGGGGCCTTTGAGACCCAGTACTTC.

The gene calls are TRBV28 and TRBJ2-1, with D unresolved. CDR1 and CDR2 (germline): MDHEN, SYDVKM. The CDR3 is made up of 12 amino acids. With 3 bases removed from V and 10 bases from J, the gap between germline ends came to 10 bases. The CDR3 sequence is CASSLLLREQFF. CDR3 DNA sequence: TGTGCCAGCAGTTTGCTTTTACGGGAGCAGTTCTTC.

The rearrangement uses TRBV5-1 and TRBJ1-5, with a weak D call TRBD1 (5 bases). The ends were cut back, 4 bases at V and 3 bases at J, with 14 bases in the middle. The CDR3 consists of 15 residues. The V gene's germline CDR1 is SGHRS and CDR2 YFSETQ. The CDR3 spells CASSAGTGDNQPQHF. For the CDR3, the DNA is TGCGCCAGCAGCGCCGGGACGGGAGACAATCAGCCCCAGCATTTT.

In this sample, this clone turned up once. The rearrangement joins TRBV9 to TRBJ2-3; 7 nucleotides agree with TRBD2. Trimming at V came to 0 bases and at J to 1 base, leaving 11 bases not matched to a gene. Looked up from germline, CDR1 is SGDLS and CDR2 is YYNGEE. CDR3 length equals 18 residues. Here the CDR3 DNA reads TGTGCCAGCAGCGTAGCTACATCGGCGGGGGTACGCACAGATACGCAGTATTTT. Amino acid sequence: CASSVATSAGVRTDTQYF.

The CDR3 DNA reads TGTGCCAGCAGCCAAGGGGACAGGAACTATGGCTACACCTTC. It specifies CASSQGDRNYGYTF. The genes are TRBV4-2 and TRBJ1-2, with 8 bases matching TRBD1. This CDR3 has 14 residues. The V gene end was trimmed by 1 base and the J gene end by 2 bases; junction bases not matched to a gene: 0. Germline V lookup: CDR1 LGHNA, CDR2 YNFKEQ.

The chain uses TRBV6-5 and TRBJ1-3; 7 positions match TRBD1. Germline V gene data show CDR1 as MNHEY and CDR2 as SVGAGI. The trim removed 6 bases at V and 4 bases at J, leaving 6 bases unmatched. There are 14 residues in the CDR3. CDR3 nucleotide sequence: TGTGCCAGCAGGTCCGGGACAGAAGGAAACACCATATATTTT. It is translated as CASRSGTEGNTIYF.

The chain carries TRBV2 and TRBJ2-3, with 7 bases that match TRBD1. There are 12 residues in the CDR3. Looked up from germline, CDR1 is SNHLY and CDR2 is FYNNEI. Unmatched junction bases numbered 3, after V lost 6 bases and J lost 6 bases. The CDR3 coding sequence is TGTGCCAGCAGCCTCAGGGGGGATACGCAGTATTTT. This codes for CASSLRGDTQYF.

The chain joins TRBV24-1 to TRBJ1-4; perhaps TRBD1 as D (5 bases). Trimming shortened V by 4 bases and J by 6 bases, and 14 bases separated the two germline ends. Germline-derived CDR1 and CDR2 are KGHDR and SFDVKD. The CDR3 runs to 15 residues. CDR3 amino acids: CATSDLTGRDEKLFF. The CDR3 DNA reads TGTGCCACCAGTGACCTTACGGGCAGGGATGAAAAACTGTTTTTT.